Shown below are 4 T cell receptor beta chains from a single sample sequenced in a study of blood T cell repertoires in COVID-19. Method: immunoSEQ multiplex PCR; TCRdb's copy keeps in-frame clones and lacks some. The repertoire includes 45,000 to 55,000 clones, 55% to 70% of them detected once, and about 9% sits in the top ten. Sequenced sample: peripheral blood. Every receptor here comes from a woman in her seventies with acute or convalescent COVID-19.

This clone has only one observation. The J gene is TRBJ2-2, the V gene TRBV4-1; 9 nucleotides match TRBD2. With 1 base clipped from V and 1 base from J, the junction kept 13 bases outside the gene matches. The germline V gene encodes CDR1 MGHRA and CDR2 YSYEKL. The CDR3 length is 20 residues. CDR3 protein: CASSQAWGAGGRRNTGELFF. The CDR3, as DNA: TGCGCCAGCAGCCAAGCCTGGGGAGCGGGGGGCCGAAGGAACACCGGGGAGCTGTTTTTT.

This clone was counted a single time. J is TRBJ2-4 and V is TRBV28, with TRBD2 matching 9 bases. Germline loops: CDR1 MDHEN, CDR2 SYDVKM. J was trimmed by 1 base and V by 9 bases; bases with no gene match: 4. This CDR3 has 14 amino acids. The CDR3 DNA follows: TGTGCCAGTAGTAGCGGGAGTGCCAAAAACATTCAGTACTTC. Amino acids: CASSSGSAKNIQYF.

The gene calls are TRBV6-1 and TRBJ1-2; D might be TRBD1 (5 bases). V was clipped by 2 bases and J by 6 bases, with 16 bases between them. The CDR3 runs to 15 residues. CDR1 and CDR2 from the germline V gene are MNHNS and SASEGT. The CDR3: CASSELTAKRHGYTF. DNA for the CDR3: TGTGCCAGCAGTGAATTGACAGCAAAACGCCATGGCTACACCTTC.

This sequence joins TRBV4-1 and TRBJ1-4; a weak D match, TRBD1 (6 bases). The germline gives CDR1 MGHRA, CDR2 YSYEKL. V dropped 4 bases and J dropped 8 bases, with 20 bases sitting between them. This CDR3 spans 16 amino acids. The CDR3 DNA follows: TGCGCCAGCAGCCTTGCCCAAACAGGGCTAGCAGAAAAACTGTTTTTT. Translation: CASSLAQTGLAEKLFF.